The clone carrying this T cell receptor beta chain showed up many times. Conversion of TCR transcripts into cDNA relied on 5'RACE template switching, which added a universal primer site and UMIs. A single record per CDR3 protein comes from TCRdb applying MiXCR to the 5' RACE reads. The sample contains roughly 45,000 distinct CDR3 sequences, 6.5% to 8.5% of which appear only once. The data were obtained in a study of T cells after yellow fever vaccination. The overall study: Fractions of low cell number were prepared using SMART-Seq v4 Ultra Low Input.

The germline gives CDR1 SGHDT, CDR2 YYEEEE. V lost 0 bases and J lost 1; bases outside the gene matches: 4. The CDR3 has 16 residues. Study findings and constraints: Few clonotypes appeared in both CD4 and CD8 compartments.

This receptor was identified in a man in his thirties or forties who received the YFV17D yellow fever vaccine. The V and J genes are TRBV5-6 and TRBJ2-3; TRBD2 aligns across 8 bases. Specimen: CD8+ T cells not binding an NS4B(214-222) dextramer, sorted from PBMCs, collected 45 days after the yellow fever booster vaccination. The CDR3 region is CASSLVETSGTDTQYF. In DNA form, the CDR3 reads TGTGCCAGCAGCTTGGTCGAGACTAGCGGCACAGATACGCAGTATTTT.